These T cell receptor beta chains were read from a single sample in a study of cytomegalovirus exposure and HLA in healthy donors. Sequenced by immunoSEQ multiplex PCR; TCRdb stores in-frame clones only, minus some. The data contain under 140,000 clones, about 73% of them singletons. Sequencing used PBMCs. These receptor sequences come from a woman aged 30 to 39 in good health and CMV-seronegative. Both conserved end residues are part of each CDR3. The D gene is left open where the match is weak.

CDR3	V	D	J
CASSQEGYGGAETQYF	TRBV4-3	-	TRBJ2-5
CASSEGDRGRQETQYF	TRBV6-1	TRBD1	TRBJ2-5
CASSNSGGRSYEQYF	TRBV7-2	TRBD2	TRBJ2-7
CASNRGRNTEAFF	TRBV19	TRBD1	TRBJ1-1
CASSYSRTSLNEQFF	TRBV6-5	TRBD2	TRBJ2-1
CAGLWGPGGKQFF	TRBV30	-	TRBJ2-1
CASSQDNRGPDTEAFF	TRBV4-1	TRBD1	TRBJ1-1
CASSTRTGQGGYTF	TRBV6-5	TRBD1	TRBJ1-2
CASSSTGIDGYTF	TRBV7-2	TRBD1	TRBJ1-2
CASSGRDRRYNEQFF	TRBV6-1	TRBD1	TRBJ2-1
CSVEDGGQGLSLTLFRQFF	TRBV29-1	TRBD1	TRBJ2-1
CASSYLQGVTEAFF	TRBV6-5	TRBD1	TRBJ1-1
CASSRQTYGYTF	TRBV5-1	-	TRBJ1-2
CASSSRGYSSYEQYF	TRBV27	-	TRBJ2-7
CASSAGQGTSDQPQHF	TRBV6-6	TRBD1	TRBJ1-5
CASGSSGGIYNEQFF	TRBV28	TRBD2	TRBJ2-1
CASSYPASGSYNEQFF	TRBV6-6	TRBD2	TRBJ2-1
CASSQSAGYNEQFF	TRBV4-3	-	TRBJ2-1
CASSQGGRGSYEQYF	TRBV7-2	TRBD1	TRBJ2-7
CASSPQGQPQHF	TRBV2	-	TRBJ1-5
CASSRWGENEKLFF	TRBV28	-	TRBJ1-4
CATSRGQGDQETQYF	TRBV15	TRBD1	TRBJ2-5
CASSTGQFYEQYF	TRBV11-2	-	TRBJ2-7
CASSSRIYGAPGEKLFF	TRBV7-6	-	TRBJ1-4
CASSTGTSGTYEQYF	TRBV5-1	TRBD2	TRBJ2-7
CASSQDLSTSGGAGVKETQYF	TRBV4-2	TRBD2	TRBJ2-5
CSVAGRGQETQYF	TRBV29-1	-	TRBJ2-5
CAWRKPGALDEQFF	TRBV30	-	TRBJ2-1
CASSQEGLNTGELFF	TRBV4-3	-	TRBJ2-2
CSVEGTSGRVIDTQYF	TRBV29-1	TRBD2	TRBJ2-3
CASSTGGRETQYF	TRBV18	-	TRBJ2-5
CASSNTQYNEQFF	TRBV27	-	TRBJ2-1
CASSVVGGADTQYF	TRBV9	TRBD2	TRBJ2-3
CASSGSDRVGEQYF	TRBV10-2	TRBD1	TRBJ2-7
CASSYGGAGGYTF	TRBV6-6	-	TRBJ1-2
CASSPSAGGPDVEQFF	TRBV5-1	TRBD2	TRBJ2-1
CASSSELNRGENYGYTF	TRBV5-4	TRBD1	TRBJ1-2
CASSLANGQTNEKLFF	TRBV5-4	-	TRBJ1-4
CASSQDRRGHGELFF	TRBV4-3	-	TRBJ2-2
CASSLGQGFNQPQHF	TRBV28	TRBD1	TRBJ1-5
CASRRLTVSSYNEQFF	TRBV2	-	TRBJ2-1
CSVRRDSLGEQYF	TRBV29-1	TRBD1	TRBJ2-7
CASSQETGGHYGYTF	TRBV4-2	TRBD1	TRBJ1-2
CASSVAGGNEAFF	TRBV9	-	TRBJ1-1
CASSHGSDSGSYTF	TRBV4-1	-	TRBJ1-2
CASSWPGTINTGELFF	TRBV5-1	TRBD2	TRBJ2-2
CASSQTDRALYEQYF	TRBV4-1	TRBD1	TRBJ2-7
CSVEKGFGGDPSSYEQYF	TRBV29-1	-	TRBJ2-7